The present T cell receptor (beta chain) was sequenced within a study of cytomegalovirus exposure and HLA in healthy donors. Study-wide background: An analysis done earlier identified about 120 million unique TCR beta sequences from 200 million or so T cells. Study-level points and caveats: Sequencing had likely introduced a cluster of highly shared sequence variants as an artifact. In a later analysis, several top co-occurrence clusters appeared linked to parvovirus B19, influenza, CMV and Epstein-Barr virus.

The PCR contained 60 Vbeta and 13 Jbeta primers. This table comes from immunoSEQ multiplex PCR, and its TCRdb copy is limited to in-frame clones, with some not included. The profile shows some 100,000 clones, around 75% of them singletons. Concerning this clone itself: The antigen is undetermined.

The sequence came from a male donor in good health and CMV-seropositive. Sequenced: PBMCs.

CDR3 region: CSAKGAETQYF. CDR3 bases: TGCAGTGCTAAGGGGGCAGAGACCCAGTACTTC. The V call is TRBV20-1, the J call TRBJ2-5; 7 bases are shared with TRBD1. V shed 4 bases, J shed 4 bases, and the junction held 0 bases outside the gene matches. Germline V gives CDR1 DFQATT, CDR2 SNEGSKA (reference sequence). This CDR3 has 11 residues.